The 20 T cell receptor beta chains below were found in one sample sequenced in a study of regulatory T cells in long-lasting Graves disease. Sample time point: persistent/refractory GD, antithyroid drugs over 5 years with positive TRAb. With RNA extracted from PBMCs as input, the TCR library was made. In building TCR beta libraries, iRepertoire HTBI primers were used together with Arm-PCR of CDR3 regions. Via MiXCR, TCRdb re-called the multiplex PCR reads, giving one row per CDR3 protein. The sample has 500,000 to 800,000 distinct CDR3 sequences, about 32% seen once. Sequencing was performed on peripheral blood mononuclear cells (PBMCs), taken when the disease was refractory, from a patient treated with antithyroid drugs. Every receptor here comes from a female donor with Graves disease.

The rearrangement uses TRBV6-1 and TRBJ1-1; D is undetermined. The CDR3 consists of 13 residues. With 4 bases removed from V and 1 base from J, the gap between germline ends came to 7 bases. Germline CDR1 reads MNHNS; CDR2 reads SASEGT. DNA for the CDR3: TGTGCCAGCAGTGCCTCAAGGAACACTGAAGCTTTCTTT. Its protein product is CASSASRNTEAFF.

This clonotype showed up many times. The chain links TRBV6-1 to TRBJ1-2; weak D call: TRBD1 (6 bases). The CDR3 spans 14 residues. V was clipped by 5 bases and J by 0 bases, with 10 bases between them. The germline CDR1 and CDR2 sequences are MNHNS and SASEGT. The CDR3: CASSNAGANYGYTF. The CDR3 DNA follows: TGTGCCAGCAGTAATGCAGGGGCTAACTATGGCTACACCTTC.

CDR3 bases: TGTGCCAGCAGTCCTCCGGGACTAGGGGTTGAGCAGTTCTTC. Its protein is CASSPPGLGVEQFF. The chain combines TRBV6-1 with TRBJ2-1; TRBD2 agrees at 8 bases. The V gene end was trimmed by 5 bases and the J gene end by 9 bases; junction bases not matched to a gene: 9. The CDR3 length is 14 residues. Looked up from germline, CDR1 is MNHNS and CDR2 is SASEGT.

The CDR3 coding sequence is TGTGCCACCAGCAACCCCAAAGGGGATAATGAAAAACTGTTTTTT. Encoded protein: CATSNPKGDNEKLFF. This chain connects TRBV15 to TRBJ1-4, with a tentative D call TRBD1 (5 bases). V gave up 4 bases and J gave up 4 bases, with 13 bases separating them. CDR3 length equals 15 residues. CDR1 and CDR2 from the germline V gene are LNHNV and YYDKDF (reference sequence).

There are many counts of this clonotype. The rearrangement links TRBV3-1 to TRBJ1-4; no clear D gene. Germline V lookup: CDR1 LGHDT, CDR2 YNNKEL (reference sequence). Trimming removed 0 bases from V and 7 bases from J, with 3 bases in between. CDR3 length: 12 residues. The CDR3 sequence: CASSQDLEKLFF. The CDR3 DNA sequence: TGTGCCAGCAGCCAAGATCTTGAAAAACTGTTTTTT.

The chain joins TRBV5-1 to TRBJ1-1; D gene uncertain. Trimming shortened V by 0 bases and J by 5 bases, and 11 bases separated the two germline ends. CDR3 size: 14 residues. Looked up from germline, CDR1 is SGHRS and CDR2 is YFSETQ. The CDR3 DNA reads as TGCGCCAGCAGCTTGGTTGGGCCAAGGACTGAAGCTTTCTTT. Translating it yields CASSLVGPRTEAFF.

Ten or more counts support this clonotype. V gene TRBV28 combines with J gene TRBJ1-2, with 8 bases matching TRBD1. CDR3 size: 16 residues. J gave up 4 bases and V 5 bases, and 12 bases lay outside the gene matches. Germline-derived CDR1 and CDR2 are MDHEN and SYDVKM. CDR3 sequence: CASSPLGTGNIYGYTF. The CDR3 DNA reads as TGTGCCAGCAGTCCGCTCGGGACAGGCAACATCTATGGCTACACCTTC.

This clonotype came up once. V is TRBV6-2 or TRBV6-3 and J is TRBJ1-3; 9 nucleotides align to TRBD1. Germline lookup yields CDR1 MNHEY and CDR2 SVGEGT. J lost 7 bases, V lost 0 bases, and 10 bases had no gene match. This CDR3 comprises 17 residues. CDR3 DNA: TGTGCCAGCAGTTACTCCGTCGGAATTGGGACAGGGAACACCATATATTTT. Protein sequence: CASSYSVGIGTGNTIYF.

The sample holds a few counts of this clonotype. This chain uses TRBV10-3 with TRBJ2-7, with 7 bases identical to TRBD1. Germline CDR1 is ENHRY and CDR2 is SYGVKD. With V trimmed by 8 bases and J by 2 bases, 9 bases remained unmatched. The CDR3 is 14 amino acids. This CDR3 reads CAIAAGTEPYEQYF. CDR3 sequence (DNA): TGTGCCATCGCGGCCGGGACAGAGCCCTACGAGCAGTACTTC.

Only a few counts were recorded for this clonotype. The chain couples TRBV6-2 or TRBV6-3 to TRBJ2-4; 8 bases are a match to TRBD1. The CDR3 length is 15 residues. V trimming: 5 bases; J trimming: 7 bases; junction bases outside the gene matches: 10. Germline V gene data show CDR1 as MNHEY and CDR2 as SVGEGT. The CDR3 region is CASSDGDRWSNIQYF. In DNA form, the CDR3 reads TGTGCCAGCAGTGATGGGGACAGGTGGTCGAACATTCAGTACTTC.

This clonotype occurred a few times. This chain joins TRBV29-1 and TRBJ2-2, with D possibly being TRBD2 (6 bases). Germline CDR1 and CDR2: SQVTM and ANQGSEA. This CDR3 spans 14 amino acids. Trimming took 5 bases from V and 4 from J, leaving 14 bases between them. CDR3 protein: CSVTPGSSTGELFF. In DNA, the CDR3 is TGCAGCGTTACCCCCGGGAGCTCCACCGGGGAGCTGTTTTTT.

This clonotype has more than one count but fewer than ten. This sequence joins TRBV28 and TRBJ1-4; the match to TRBD1 covers 9 bases. The V segment lost 5 bases and the J segment 6 bases; nucleotides outside the gene matches: 7. This CDR3 is 15 amino acids long. Germline CDR1 MDHEN, CDR2 SYDVKM. The CDR3: CASSRADRGDEKLFF. The CDR3 nucleotides are TGTGCCAGCAGTCGAGCGGACAGGGGTGATGAAAAACTGTTTTTT.

This clonotype showed up just a few times. This chain links TRBV6-1 with TRBJ2-2; D perhaps matches TRBD1 (7 bases). Germline V CDR1 and CDR2: MNHNS, SASEGT. The CDR3 consists of 14 residues. The V and J ends lost 7 bases and 5 bases respectively, with 14 bases between them. The DNA for the CDR3 is TGTGCCAGCATTCGGCAGGGGGGAACCGGGGAGCTGTTTTTT. It specifies CASIRQGGTGELFF.

This clonotype was detected only a few times. The V call is TRBV29-1, the J call TRBJ1-4, with D maybe TRBD1 (6 bases). The germline CDR1 and CDR2 sequences are SQVTM and ANQGSEA. This CDR3 contains 15 residues. The V end was cut by 1 base, the J end by 7 bases, with 16 bases between. The CDR3, as DNA: TGCAGCGTTGAAGTCTGGAGACAGGAGGGTGAAAAACTGTTTTTT. It is translated as CSVEVWRQEGEKLFF.

The rearrangement uses TRBV12-3 or TRBV12-4 and TRBJ2-7; D might be TRBD1 or TRBD2, each matching 5 bases. V lost 6 bases to trimming and J lost 1 base, with 25 bases between them. This CDR3 region has 18 residues. CDR3 coding DNA: TGTGCCAGCAGCTTTGGGCGAGACGGGACCATCAGATCCTACGAGCAGTACTTC. Its protein product is CASSFGRDGTIRSYEQYF.

The chain employs TRBV15 and TRBJ2-7; TRBD1 aligns across 12 bases. The germline V gene encodes CDR1 LNHNV and CDR2 YYDKDF (reference sequence). The CDR3 has 17 amino acids. V shed 3 bases and J 1 base; nucleotides not matched to a gene: 7. As DNA, the CDR3 is TGTGCCACCAGCAGCGAGGGACAGGGGGCTGCATCCTACGAGCAGTACTTC. It codes for CATSSEGQGAASYEQYF.

This clonotype has more than one count but fewer than ten. The V and J genes are TRBV24-1 and TRBJ1-2; D possibly corresponds to TRBD1 (6 bases). Trimming took off 4 bases at V and 5 bases at J, with 13 bases between the two ends. The CDR3 sequence is 14 residues long. The germline V gene has CDR1 KGHDR and CDR2 SFDVKD. The CDR3 DNA reads as TGTGCCACCAGTGACGCCGACAGGATTTATGGCTACACCTTC. Its translation is CATSDADRIYGYTF.

This clonotype was detected many times. The chain couples TRBV28 to TRBJ1-5; D call uncertain. Trimming cost V 7 bases and J 5 bases, with 9 bases left between them. CDR1 MDHEN and CDR2 SYDVKM come from the germline V gene. The CDR3 consists of 12 residues. The CDR3 coding sequence is TGTGCCAGCAATGAGAGCGATCAGCCCCAGCATTTT. Its translation: CASNESDQPQHF.

J is TRBJ1-1 and V is TRBV12-3 or TRBV12-4, with D possibly matching TRBD1 (6 bases). Trimming removed 5 bases from V and 8 bases from J, with 15 bases in between. This CDR3 is built from 13 residues. CDR3 amino acids: CASSRQGQEEAFF. The CDR3 nucleotides are TGTGCCAGCAGTCGTCAGGGGCAGGAGGAAGCTTTCTTT.

The chain is built from TRBV6-2 or TRBV6-3 and TRBJ1-6; 7 bases are shared with TRBD1. After removal of 6 bases from V and 8 bases from J, the junction contained 7 bases not matched to a gene. This CDR3 has 14 residues. Looked up from germline, CDR1 is MNHEY and CDR2 is SVGEGT. CDR3 in amino acids: CASRTGQGDSPLHF. As DNA, the CDR3 is TGTGCCAGCAGGACTGGGCAGGGGGATTCACCCCTCCACTTT.